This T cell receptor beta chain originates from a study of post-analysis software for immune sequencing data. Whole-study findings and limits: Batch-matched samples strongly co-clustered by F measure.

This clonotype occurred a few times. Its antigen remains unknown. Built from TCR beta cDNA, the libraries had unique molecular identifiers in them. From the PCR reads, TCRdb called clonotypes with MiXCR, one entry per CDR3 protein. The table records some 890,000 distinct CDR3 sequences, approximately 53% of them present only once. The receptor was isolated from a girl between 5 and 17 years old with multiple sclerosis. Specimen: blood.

The CDR3 loop reads CSVNERTGYSYEQYF. CDR3 coding DNA: TGCAGCGTTAACGAAAGGACAGGGTACTCCTACGAGCAGTACTTC. The V call is TRBV29-1, the J call TRBJ2-7; TRBD1 matches at 8 bases. This CDR3 region has 15 residues. The V and J ends lost 5 bases and 0 bases, in that order; junction bases with no gene match: 9. Germline CDR1 and CDR2: SQVTM and ANQGSEA.